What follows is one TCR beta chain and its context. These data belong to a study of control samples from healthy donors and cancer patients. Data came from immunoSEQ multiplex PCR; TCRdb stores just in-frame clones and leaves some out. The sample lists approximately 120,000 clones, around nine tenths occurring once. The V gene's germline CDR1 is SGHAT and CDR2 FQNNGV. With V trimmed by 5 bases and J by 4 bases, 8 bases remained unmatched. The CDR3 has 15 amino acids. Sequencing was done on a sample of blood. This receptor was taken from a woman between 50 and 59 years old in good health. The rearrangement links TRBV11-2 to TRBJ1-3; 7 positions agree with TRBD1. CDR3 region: CASSRPGTAGNTIYF. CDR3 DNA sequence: TGTGCCAGCAGCCGTCCCGGGACAGCAGGAAACACCATATATTTT.